What follows are 30 T cell receptor beta chains derived from one specimen sequenced in a study of T cell repertoires in cytomegalovirus infection (dated by TCRdb to about 2019). Sequencing took place on an Illumina HiSeq 1500. The public reads were reanalyzed by TCRdb: fastp trimming at Q25, MiXCR alignment, in-frame beta chains only. CDR3 protein sequences are deduplicated, and each keeps its most common genes and DNA. The sample profile shows 200,000 to 250,000 distinct CDR3 sequences; under 25% of them were found once. Around a sixth of the sample goes to the ten largest clones. Sequenced input: CD8+ T cells from PBMCs. These receptor sequences come from a human donor in good health (CMV status not recorded). Some clones in this sample may be carry-over from other donors' samples.

In its sample, this clonotype was seen many times. The V and J genes are TRBV7-2 and TRBJ2-5; 10 bases fit TRBD1. Germline V gives CDR1 SGHTA, CDR2 FQGNSA. Trimming at V came to 3 bases and at J to 4 bases, leaving 8 bases not matched to a gene. The CDR3 has 16 residues. The CDR3 loop reads CASSLAPGQGLETQYF. CDR3 DNA: TGTGCCAGCAGCTTGGCTCCGGGACAGGGGTTAGAGACCCAGTACTTC.

The V call is TRBV7-9, the J call TRBJ2-7; the D call may be TRBD1 or TRBD2 (5 bases each). Germline V gene data show CDR1 as SEHNR and CDR2 as FQNEAQ (reference sequence). This CDR3 is 14 amino acids long. V gave up 4 bases and J gave up 7 bases, with 17 bases separating them. CDR3 residues: CASSSPGTRREQYF. CDR3 nucleotides: TGTGCCAGCAGCTCCCCAGGGACCAGACGGGAGCAGTACTTC.

CDR3 DNA: TGTGCCAGCGACCCCAACACCGGGGAGCTGTTTTTT. Translated, it gives CASDPNTGELFF. The V and J genes are TRBV25-1 and TRBJ2-2; the D is unclear. This CDR3 is 12 amino acids long. Trimming removed 8 bases at V and 2 bases at J, with 6 bases between. The V gene's germline CDR1 is MGHDK and CDR2 SYGVNS. Full variable domain (missing parts from reference TRBV25-1 and TRBJ2-2): EADIYQTPRYLVIGTGKKITLECSQTMGHDKMYWYQQDPGMELHLIHYSYGVNSTEKGDLSSESTVSRIRTEHFPLTLESARPSHTSQYLCASDPNTGELFFGEGSRLTVL.

The chain combines TRBV12-3 or TRBV12-4 with TRBJ1-5; D not resolved. The V and J ends lost 6 bases and 7 bases respectively, with 10 bases between them. The CDR3 spans 12 residues. Written as DNA, the CDR3 is TGTGCCAGCAGCCCGACGGTCCAGCCCCAGCATTTT. This codes for CASSPTVQPQHF.

The genes are TRBV19 and TRBJ2-1; 7 bases fit TRBD1. With 4 bases clipped from V and 5 bases from J, the junction kept 2 bases outside the gene matches. Looked up from germline, CDR1 is LNHDA and CDR2 is SQIVND (reference sequence). The CDR3 length is 13 residues. This CDR3 reads CASSTGTDNEQFF. For the CDR3, the DNA is TGTGCCAGTAGTACGGGGACAGACAATGAGCAGTTCTTC.

This clonotype was detected a few times. V and J are TRBV9 and TRBJ1-2; D unresolved. Trimming took 4 bases from V and 4 from J, leaving 17 bases between them. Germline V lookup: CDR1 SGDLS, CDR2 YYNGEE. The CDR3 covers 15 residues. Here the CDR3 DNA reads TGTGCCAGCAGCCCACTGACGGTGTCGGGCTATGGCTACACCTTC. It encodes CASSPLTVSGYGYTF. Full variable domain (rest looked up from reference TRBV9 and TRBJ1-2): DSGVTQTPKHLITATGQRVTLRCSPRSGDLSVYWYQQSLDQGLQFLIQYYNGEERAKGNILERFSAQQFPDLHSELNLSSLELGDSALYFCASSPLTVSGYGYTFGSGTRLTVV.

The CDR3 is CASSLGQDAQYF. The DNA for the CDR3 is TGTGCCAGCAGCTTAGGGCAGGATGCGCAGTATTTT. The V call is TRBV7-9, the J call TRBJ2-3, with no clear D. The CDR3 is 12 residues long. CDR1 is SEHNR and CDR2 is FQNEAQ in the germline V gene (reference sequence). V was clipped by 1 base and J by 10 bases, with 9 bases between them.

The genes are TRBV9 and TRBJ2-7; possibly TRBD2 for D (5 bases). This CDR3 is built from 12 residues. The germline CDR1 and CDR2 sequences are SGDLS and YYNGEE. V was shortened by 4 bases and J by 6 bases, with 11 bases between the two germline ends. CDR3 bases: TGTGCCAGCAGCACCCTCGGGGTCGAGCAGTACTTC. Translation gives CASSTLGVEQYF.

The table lists this clonotype with a few counts. This chain connects TRBV7-9 to TRBJ2-7; the D gene is possibly TRBD2 (5 bases). Trimming cost V 4 bases and J 0 bases, with 13 bases left between them. The V gene's germline CDR1 is SEHNR and CDR2 FQNEAQ (reference sequence). This CDR3 comprises 15 residues. The CDR3 sequence is CASSWTGLGSYEQYF. The CDR3 DNA is TGTGCCAGCAGCTGGACTGGGTTGGGCTCCTACGAGCAGTACTTC.

The rearrangement uses TRBV19 and TRBJ1-1; D remains ambiguous. The CDR3 has 13 residues. Germline V gene data show CDR1 as LNHDA and CDR2 as SQIVND (reference sequence). CDR3 protein: CVTTSGLNTEAFF. The CDR3 coding sequence is TGTGTCACTACATCGGGTTTGAACACTGAAGCTTTCTTT.

The chain combines TRBV7-6 with TRBJ2-1, with 9 positions matching TRBD2. The germline gives CDR1 SGHVS, CDR2 FNYEAQ. The CDR3 covers 18 residues. Trimming removed 1 base from V and 0 bases from J; junction bases left unmatched: 7. CDR3: CASSLELAGESSYNEQFF. CDR3 bases: TGTGCCAGCAGCTTAGAACTAGCGGGCGAGAGCTCCTACAATGAGCAGTTCTTC.

The rearrangement joins TRBV5-5 to TRBJ2-5; 8 bases agree with TRBD2. This CDR3 comprises 16 residues. CDR1 is SGHKS and CDR2 is YYEKEE in the germline V gene (reference sequence). V shed 4 bases and J 4 bases; nucleotides not matched to a gene: 12. The CDR3 region is CASSRAGEPTTETQYF. CDR3 DNA sequence: TGTGCCAGCAGCAGAGCGGGGGAACCGACCACAGAGACCCAGTACTTC.

This clonotype was detected many times. The gene calls are TRBV7-6 and TRBJ2-5; no firm D call. The germline CDR1 and CDR2 sequences are SGHVS and FNYEAQ. The CDR3 loop spans 14 amino acids. V was cut by 5 bases and J by 0 bases, with 10 bases left in between. The CDR3 DNA reads as TGTGCCAGCAGCCTACCGCGGTACCAAGAGACCCAGTACTTC. Translating it yields CASSLPRYQETQYF.

This clonotype came up a few times. CDR3 amino acids: CASSQKSRGRGKRTEAFF. CDR3 nucleotide sequence: TGCGCCAGCAGTCAAAAATCGCGAGGCAGGGGAAAGAGGACTGAAGCTTTCTTT. The chain links TRBV23-1 to TRBJ1-1; D perhaps matches TRBD1 (6 bases). TRBV23-1 is an ORF, with its function uncertain. V lost 2 bases and J lost 5, with 24 bases in between. There are 18 residues in the CDR3.

This clonotype was detected a few times. This chain links TRBV7-9 with TRBJ2-1, with 9 bases lining up with TRBD2. J gave up 1 base and V 4 bases, and 8 bases lay outside the gene matches. CDR1 and CDR2 from the germline V gene are SEHNR and FQNEAQ (reference sequence). The CDR3 loop spans 17 amino acids. For the CDR3, the DNA is TGTGCCAGCAGCTCTTTGATAGCGGGGGTGTCCTACAATGAGCAGTTCTTC. Translation gives CASSSLIAGVSYNEQFF.

This chain links TRBV11-2 with TRBJ2-1; D is undetermined. In germline, CDR1 is SGHAT, CDR2 FQNNGV. The CDR3 has 16 residues. With 6 bases removed from V and 1 base from J, the gap between germline ends came to 16 bases. In DNA form, the CDR3 reads TGTGCCAGCAGTCTCGACGGTGCCTCGTCCTACAATGAGCAGTTCTTC. Protein product: CASSLDGASSYNEQFF.

This chain connects TRBV7-3 to TRBJ2-5, with 14 bases lining up with TRBD2. Germline V gene lookup returns CDR1 SGHTA and CDR2 FQGTGA. V was pared by 4 bases and J by 2 bases, with 6 bases of the junction left unmatched. There are 17 residues in the CDR3. DNA of the CDR3: TGTGCCAGCAGCTCCCCGGGACTAGCGGGGGAGCAAGAGACCCAGTACTTC. Its protein product is CASSSPGLAGEQETQYF. Supplemented by reference TRBV7-3 and TRBJ2-5, the full variable domain reads GAGVSQTPSNKVTEKGKYVELRCDPISGHTALYWYRQSLGQGPEFLIYFQGTGAADDSGLPNDRFFAVRPEGSVSTLKIQRTERGDSAVYLCASSSPGLAGEQETQYFGPGTRLLVL.

The genes are TRBV19 and TRBJ2-7; D unclear. CDR1 is LNHDA, CDR2 SQIVND, per germline (reference sequence). This CDR3 is built from 14 residues. Trimming shortened V by 1 base and J by 2 bases, and 9 bases separated the two germline ends. CDR3 in DNA: TGTGCCAGTAGTATAGTAGCAGGAACCTACGAGCAGTACTTC. The encoded protein is CASSIVAGTYEQYF.

This clonotype was counted many times. V and J are TRBV7-2 and TRBJ2-3, with 7 bases lining up with TRBD2. V was pared by 7 bases and J by 5 bases, with 6 bases of the junction left unmatched. CDR1 and CDR2 from the germline V gene are SGHTA and FQGNSA. The CDR3 totals 13 residues. CDR3 DNA: TGTGCCAGCACCCTGGGGGGGGGAGATACGCAGTATTTT. Residues: CASTLGGGDTQYF.

This clonotype showed up just a few times. This chain joins TRBV2 and TRBJ2-3, with 7 nucleotides matching TRBD1. CDR3 length equals 15 residues. Germline CDR1 SNHLY, CDR2 FYNNEI. After removal of 5 bases from V and 0 bases from J, the junction contained 5 bases not matched to a gene. The CDR3 protein is CASSFTGASTDTQYF. The CDR3 coding sequence is TGTGCCAGCAGTTTTACAGGGGCCAGCACAGATACGCAGTATTTT.

The chain is built from TRBV12-5 and TRBJ1-5; no clear D. This CDR3 has 13 amino acids. Germline V gives CDR1 LGHNT, CDR2 FRNRAP. The ends were cut back, 4 bases at V and 3 bases at J, with 7 bases in the middle. CDR3 sequence: CASGSGDNQPQHF. CDR3 nucleotides: TGTGCTAGTGGTTCCGGGGACAATCAGCCCCAGCATTTT.

J is TRBJ1-6 and V is TRBV20-1, with D perhaps TRBD1 (5 bases). The V end lost 3 bases, the J end lost 5 bases, and 11 bases lay between the germline ends. The CDR3 consists of 14 residues. Germline V gene lookup returns CDR1 DFQATT and CDR2 SNEGSKA (reference sequence). The CDR3 region is CSAREGFDNSPLHF. The CDR3 DNA reads as TGCAGTGCTAGGGAGGGGTTTGATAATTCACCCCTCCACTTT.

This clonotype was observed many times. J is TRBJ2-1 and V is TRBV7-8; 11 nucleotides agree with TRBD2. This CDR3 is 15 amino acids long. Trimming removed 5 bases from V and 5 bases from J; junction bases left unmatched: 5. CDR1 and CDR2 (germline): SGHVS, FQNEAQ. CDR3 residues: CASSKLAGADNEQFF. In DNA form, the CDR3 reads TGTGCCAGCAGCAAACTAGCGGGGGCCGACAATGAGCAGTTCTTC.

This clonotype was counted only a few times. The genes are TRBV2 and TRBJ2-7; D may be TRBD1 (6 bases). CDR1 SNHLY and CDR2 FYNNEI come from the germline V gene. This CDR3 is built from 16 residues. The ends were cut back, 2 bases at V and 0 bases at J, with 14 bases in the middle. This CDR3 reads CASSETKTGYSYEQYF. DNA for the CDR3: TGTGCCAGCAGTGAAACTAAGACAGGCTACTCCTACGAGCAGTACTTC.

The J gene is TRBJ2-7, the V gene TRBV6-2 or TRBV6-3; D is undetermined. The germline V and J ends were trimmed by 6 bases and 3 bases, with 21 bases remaining between them. The CDR3 loop spans 16 amino acids. Germline V lookup: CDR1 MNHEY, CDR2 SVGEGT. The CDR3 region has the DNA TGTGCCAGCAGCACCCAGTTTGGCCTAGAGATCTACGAGCAGTACTTC. This sequence encodes CASSTQFGLEIYEQYF.

This clonotype has only a few counts. The rearrangement joins TRBV15 to TRBJ1-2; 7 bases are shared with TRBD1. The germline V gene has CDR1 LNHNV and CDR2 YYDKDF (reference sequence). J was trimmed by 7 bases and V by 0 bases; bases with no gene match: 8. CDR3 size: 15 residues. In DNA form, the CDR3 reads TGTGCCACCAGCAGAGATAGAAAGGGGGCGTTTGGCTACACCTTC. Protein product: CATSRDRKGAFGYTF. Full variable domain (remainder filled in from reference TRBV15 and TRBJ1-2): DAMVIQNPRYQVTQFGKPVTLSCSQTLNHNVMYWYQQKSSQAPKLLFHYYDKDFNNEADTPDNFQSRRPNTSFCFLDIRSPGLGDTAMYLCATSRDRKGAFGYTFGSGTRLTVV.

The chain carries TRBV12-3 or TRBV12-4 and TRBJ2-1; 9 bases map to TRBD2. The CDR3 covers 14 residues. V gave up 5 bases and J gave up 8 bases; unmatched junction bases: 7. For the CDR3, the DNA is TGTGCCAGCAGTGGACGCGGGGGGGCAGATGAGCAGTTCTTC. Its translation is CASSGRGGADEQFF.

As for this clonotype: The junction departs from germline at one end; a sequencing error may be responsible. The chain uses TRBV10-3 and TRBJ1-1; D remains unclear. There are 8 residues in the CDR3. Germline V gene lookup returns CDR1 ENHRY and CDR2 SYGVKD. The chain's CDR3 is CAISGAVF. The CDR3 nucleotides read TGTGCCATCAGTGGGGCGGTCTTT.

This clonotype showed up just a few times. The chain carries TRBV29-1 and TRBJ2-4, with D uncertain. The V and J ends lost 1 base and 0 bases respectively, with 10 bases between them. Germline V lookup: CDR1 SQVTM, CDR2 ANQGSEA. The CDR3 spans 15 residues. The CDR3 bases are TGCAGCGTTGAAGTGTGGGATAAAGCCAAAAACATTCAGTACTTC. This translates into CSVEVWDKAKNIQYF.

This clonotype was observed a few times. The chain recombines TRBV5-6 with TRBJ1-6, with unresolved D. Germline lookup yields CDR1 SGHDT and CDR2 YYEEEE. Trimming left V 3 bases short and J 5 bases short, with 12 bases between. CDR3 length equals 15 residues. The CDR3 protein is CASSWEALNNSPLHF. CDR3 nucleotide sequence: TGTGCCAGCAGCTGGGAGGCCCTTAATAATTCACCCCTCCACTTT.